This TCR beta chain was captured by sequencing in a study of blood T cell repertoires in COVID-19. Data came from immunoSEQ multiplex PCR; TCRdb stores just in-frame clones and leaves some out. Of 100,000 to 150,000 clones in the sample, more than 75% were seen once. This clone was picked up one time. The sequence was collected from a man in his 70s with active COVID-19. Sequenced input: peripheral blood.

CDR3 in DNA: TGTGCCAGCAGTCCCCCCGGGACTCCCTCGGGAAAGCAGTACTTC. Translation gives CASSPPGTPSGKQYF. The J gene is TRBJ2-7, the V gene TRBV28; tentatively, D is TRBD2 (6 bases). Germline CDR1 is MDHEN and CDR2 is SYDVKM. V gave up 5 bases and J gave up 8 bases, with 22 bases separating them. The CDR3 totals 15 residues.